This entry lists 11 T cell receptor beta chains sequenced from one sample in a study of blood T cells in healthy people across ages. The second PCR ran about 6 to 12 cycles with a sample-barcoded 5' primer and J-beta primers. TCRdb re-derived calls from the 5' RACE reads in MiXCR, one entry per CDR3 protein. The repertoire has fewer than 1,000,000 distinct CDR3 sequences, less than 60% of them found once; the top ten carry around a sixth. Sequenced input: blood. The receptors here all came from a man older than 75 in good health.

V usage is TRBV5-1 and J usage is TRBJ2-7; 9 bases align to TRBD1. The J call may be faulty, since TRBJ2-5 better matches the DNA end. The CDR3 is 15 residues long. Germline-derived CDR1 and CDR2 are SGHRS and YFSETQ. The CDR3 region is CASSLVLQGAETQYF. Here the CDR3 DNA reads TGCGCCAGCAGCTTGGTGTTACAGGGGGCGGAGACCCAGTACTTC.

V is TRBV4-2 and J is TRBJ2-7; 10 nucleotides agree with TRBD2. V trimming: 0 bases; J trimming: 3 bases; junction bases outside the gene matches: 11. The CDR3 loop spans 18 amino acids. In germline, CDR1 is LGHNA, CDR2 YNFKEQ. The CDR3 DNA sequence: TGTGCCAGCAGCCAAGAAACTAGCGGGAACGGCGAATTCTACGAGCAGTACTTC. This encodes CASSQETSGNGEFYEQYF.

The chain has TRBV28 and TRBJ2-3; perhaps D is TRBD1 or TRBD2 (6 bases each). CDR3 length equals 16 residues. Between the trimmed V and J ends, which lost 6 bases and 2 bases, there was a span of 18 bases. Germline V gives CDR1 MDHEN, CDR2 SYDVKM. The CDR3 loop reads CASRGTGAFSTDTQYF. DNA for the CDR3: TGTGCCAGCAGGGGAACGGGGGCCTTTTCCACAGATACGCAGTATTTT. Filled out from reference TRBV28 and TRBJ2-3, the complete variable domain reads DVKVTQSSRYLVKRTGEKVFLECVQDMDHENMFWYRQDPGLGLRLIYFSYDVKMKEKGDIPEGYSVSREKKERFSLILESASTNQTSMYLCASRGTGAFSTDTQYFGPGTRLTVL.

The chain has TRBV12-3 or TRBV12-4 and TRBJ2-1; TRBD2 matches 10 bases. CDR3 length: 15 residues. V was clipped by 5 bases and J by 4 bases; unmatched bases: 5. As DNA, the CDR3 is TGTGCCAGCAGTGCTCCGGGACTAGCGTACAATGAGCAGTTCTTC. Translation: CASSAPGLAYNEQFF.

The chain links TRBV10-3 to TRBJ1-2, with 10 bases matching TRBD1. The CDR3 is 14 amino acids. V lost 0 bases and J lost 6; bases outside the gene matches: 1. CDR1 and CDR2 (germline): ENHRY, SYGVKD. CDR3 residues: CAISESGTGDGYTF. CDR3 sequence (DNA): TGTGCCATCAGTGAGTCAGGGACAGGGGATGGCTACACCTTC.

This sequence joins TRBV9 and TRBJ2-7; TRBD2 might be the D (5 bases). V gave up 0 bases and J gave up 4 bases, with 17 bases separating them. The CDR3 spans 16 residues. CDR1 is SGDLS and CDR2 is YYNGEE in the germline V gene. CDR3 nucleotide sequence: TGTGCCAGCAGCGTAGCCCCAGCGGTGAACGCGTACGAGCAGTACTTC. As protein: CASSVAPAVNAYEQYF.

This clonotype was detected only a few times. A junction boundary mismatches the germline segment, possibly from a read error. V and J are TRBV12-3 or TRBV12-4 and TRBJ2-7; weak D call: TRBD1 (6 bases). The CDR3 has 13 amino acids. The CDR3 loop reads CASSVARGDEQYF. CDR3 DNA: TGTGCCAGCAGTGTAGCCAGGGGAGACGAGCAGTACTTC.

The chain carries TRBV7-2 and TRBJ2-1; no clear D. The CDR3 runs to 17 residues. V lost 1 base to trimming and J lost 0 bases, with 13 bases between them. Germline V gives CDR1 SGHTA, CDR2 FQGNSA. The CDR3 here is CASSLDPPTSSYNEQFF. The CDR3 DNA reads as TGTGCCAGCAGCTTAGATCCGCCGACCAGCTCCTACAATGAGCAGTTCTTC.

In its sample, this clonotype was seen a few times. A much larger clone differs from this one at a single base, so this may be a read error. The genes are TRBV10-3 and TRBJ2-1, with TRBD2 matching over 7 bases. Germline V lookup: CDR1 ENHRY, CDR2 SYGVKD. The CDR3 sequence is 15 residues long. CDR3 nucleotide sequence: TGTGCCATCAGTAAGTCAGAGGGAGGGCCAAGTGAGCAGTTCTTC. This encodes CAISKSEGGPSEQFF.

This rearrangement joins TRBV20-1 to TRBJ1-6; D perhaps matches TRBD1 (5 bases). Trimming left V 4 bases short and J 13 bases short, with 17 bases between. The CDR3 runs 13 residues. The germline V gene encodes CDR1 DFQATT and CDR2 SNEGSKA (reference sequence). CDR3 DNA sequence: TGCAGTGCTACTCCGGGACCTATGCAGCCCCTCCACTTT. Its translation is CSATPGPMQPLHF.

This chain connects TRBV29-1 to TRBJ2-1; D perhaps matches TRBD1 (6 bases). CDR1 and CDR2 (germline): SQVTM, ANQGSEA. V was trimmed by 5 bases and J by 4 bases, leaving 15 bases between them. There are 14 residues in the CDR3. CDR3 amino acids: CSVRETGGYNEQFF. CDR3 nucleotides: TGCAGCGTTAGAGAGACAGGAGGTTACAATGAGCAGTTCTTC.